What follows are 21 T cell receptor beta chains derived from one specimen sequenced in a study of blood T cell repertoires in COVID-19. This table comes from immunoSEQ multiplex PCR, and its TCRdb copy is limited to in-frame clones, with some not included. The table has a few hundred thousand clones, approximately 79% seen once. What was sequenced was peripheral blood. These receptors all stem from a human donor in a cohort sampled during active COVID-19.

This clone was seen just once. V usage is TRBV10-3 and J usage is TRBJ1-5; no clear D. CDR1 and CDR2 from the germline V gene are ENHRY and SYGVKD. This CDR3 region has 15 residues. Deletions cut 4 bases from V and 3 bases from J, with 13 bases between. CDR3 in DNA: TGTGCCATCAGTGTTGACGGGAACTCCAATCAGCCCCAGCATTTT. It is translated as CAISVDGNSNQPQHF.

The chain carries TRBV28 and TRBJ2-7, with TRBD2 matching 9 bases. Trimming at V came to 3 bases and at J to 7 bases, leaving 7 bases not matched to a gene. Germline CDR1 and CDR2: MDHEN and SYDVKM. The CDR3 totals 14 residues. CDR3 sequence reads: CASSFWASGNEQYF. CDR3 coding DNA: TGTGCCAGCAGTTTCTGGGCTAGCGGGAATGAGCAGTACTTC.

The rearrangement uses TRBV5-7 and TRBJ2-5; D remains unclear. TRBV5-7 carries the ORF label, with uncertain function. CDR3 length: 15 amino acids. V lost 0 bases and J lost 2, with 11 bases in between. CDR3 protein: CASSLGPRRQETQYF. CDR3 in DNA: TGTGCCAGCAGCTTGGGTCCGCGCAGGCAAGAGACCCAGTACTTC.

The chain employs TRBV6-2 or TRBV6-3 and TRBJ1-2, with no clear D. The germline CDR1 and CDR2 sequences are MNHEY and SVGEGT. V was clipped by 4 bases and J by 3 bases, with 6 bases between them. This CDR3 has 12 amino acids. CDR3 residues: CASSSGYYGYTF. Here the CDR3 DNA reads TGTGCCAGCAGTTCGGGGTACTATGGCTACACCTTC.

This rearrangement joins TRBV23-1 to TRBJ1-5; no definite D call. TRBV23-1 is given ORF status, its function remaining uncertain. The CDR3 spans 14 residues. V was cut by 7 bases and J by 7 bases, with 17 bases left in between. In nucleotides, the CDR3 is TGCGCCAGCATCCAGCACAGCCTTTGGCAGCCCCAGCATTTT. This sequence encodes CASIQHSLWQPQHF.

The chain links TRBV19 to TRBJ2-5; 9 nucleotides align to TRBD2. The V gene end was trimmed by 5 bases and the J gene end by 4 bases; junction bases not matched to a gene: 8. The CDR3 contains 15 residues. Germline V CDR1 and CDR2: LNHDA, SQIVND (reference sequence). Here the CDR3 DNA reads TGTGCCAGTAGTCGGGCGGGAGGGCCGATAGAGACCCAGTACTTC. It specifies CASSRAGGPIETQYF.

This sequence joins TRBV5-5 and TRBJ2-7; TRBD1 is a possible D gene (6 bases). This CDR3 spans 15 amino acids. Trimming cost V 3 bases and J 3 bases, with 16 bases left between them. Per the germline V gene, CDR1 is SGHKS and CDR2 is YYEKEE (reference sequence). The CDR3, as DNA: TGTGCCAGCAGCTGGGTCGGGACATTCCTCTACGAGCAGTACTTC. Translating it yields CASSWVGTFLYEQYF.

This clone appeared a single time. The rearrangement links TRBV3-1 (or the pseudogene TRBV3-2) to TRBJ2-5, with D perhaps TRBD2 (5 bases). CDR3 length: 12 residues. With 4 bases removed from V and 2 bases from J, the gap between germline ends came to 5 bases. The germline CDR1 and CDR2 sequences are LGHDT and YNNKEL (reference sequence). CDR3: CASSRLQETQYF. The CDR3 DNA follows: TGTGCCAGCAGCCGACTACAAGAGACCCAGTACTTC.

This rearrangement joins TRBV27 to TRBJ1-2, with 8 bases lining up with TRBD1. CDR3 length equals 13 residues. V lost 6 bases, J lost 0 bases, and 0 bases stayed unmatched. Germline V lookup: CDR1 MNHEY, CDR2 SMNVEV (reference sequence). This chain's CDR3 is CASRQGANYGYTF. CDR3 in DNA: TGTGCCAGCAGACAGGGGGCTAACTATGGCTACACCTTC.

The chain joins TRBV27 to TRBJ1-5; a possible D gene is TRBD1 (6 bases). The germline V gene encodes CDR1 MNHEY and CDR2 SMNVEV (reference sequence). This CDR3 region has 14 residues. The ends were cut back, 2 bases at V and 6 bases at J, with 11 bases in the middle. CDR3 in amino acids: CASSLGGAGQPQHF. CDR3 bases: TGTGCCAGCAGTTTAGGGGGGGCTGGTCAGCCCCAGCATTTT.

This clone was seen only once. J is TRBJ2-1 and V is TRBV23-1, with D unclear. TRBV23-1 is an ORF; its function is uncertain. The CDR3 has 18 residues. V lost 2 bases, J lost 3 bases, and 20 bases lay in between. The CDR3 nucleotides read TGCGCCAGCAGTCAAGGCTTTGGCACTGCGAGGTACTACAATGAGCAGTTCTTC. This encodes CASSQGFGTARYYNEQFF.

The chain links TRBV28 to TRBJ2-1; 7 nucleotides match TRBD2. Germline V gives CDR1 MDHEN, CDR2 SYDVKM. V lost 3 bases and J lost 4; bases outside the gene matches: 12. This CDR3 spans 17 amino acids. The CDR3 is CASSFPTREDQYNEQFF. CDR3 DNA: TGTGCCAGCAGTTTTCCGACCCGGGAGGACCAATACAATGAGCAGTTCTTC.

The genes are TRBV27 and TRBJ1-1, with D possibly matching TRBD1 (5 bases). CDR1 is MNHEY and CDR2 is SMNVEV in the germline V gene (reference sequence). V was shortened by 2 bases and J by 1 base, with 14 bases between the two germline ends. The CDR3 totals 16 residues. The CDR3 DNA follows: TGTGCCAGCAGTTTAAAGGACATTTATTCGAACACTGAAGCTTTCTTT. Protein product: CASSLKDIYSNTEAFF.

The V and J genes are TRBV10-3 and TRBJ1-3, with D unresolved. Per the germline V gene, CDR1 is ENHRY and CDR2 is SYGVKD. This CDR3 is built from 12 residues. Trimming took 7 bases from V and 1 from J, leaving 5 bases between them. CDR3 sequence (DNA): TGTGCCATCACCGGGTCTGGAAACACCATATATTTT. This sequence encodes CAITGSGNTIYF.

V and J are TRBV28 and TRBJ1-2, with D unclear. The ends were cut back, 5 bases at V and 7 bases at J, with 23 bases in the middle. The CDR3 is made up of 16 amino acids. The germline V gene has CDR1 MDHEN and CDR2 SYDVKM. Here the CDR3 DNA reads TGTGCCAGCAGTCTCGTAGTGGGCCGTGCCCCCCCTGGCTACACCTTC. Encoded protein: CASSLVVGRAPPGYTF.

The chain combines TRBV6-6 with TRBJ2-7; 9 nucleotides line up with TRBD2. CDR3 length: 13 residues. The J segment lost 3 bases and the V segment lost 7 bases, leaving 4 bases of the junction unmatched. In germline, CDR1 is MNHNY, CDR2 SVGAGI (reference sequence). In nucleotides, the CDR3 is TGTGCCAGCACCAGCGGGAGGTACTACGAGCAGTACTTC. Translated: CASTSGRYYEQYF.

This rearrangement joins TRBV21-1 to TRBJ1-6. TRBV21-1 is tagged as a pseudogene. The CDR3 consists of 18 residues. CDR3 nucleotide sequence: TGTGCCAGCAGCAAAGCGGCTGGGGAGAGCTCCTATAATTCACCCCTCCACTTT. It encodes CASSKAAGESSYNSPLHF.

The CDR3 is CASSLMGQGLKEQFF. The CDR3 DNA reads TGTGCCAGCAGCTTAATGGGACAGGGTCTGAAGGAGCAGTTCTTC. This chain connects TRBV7-2 to TRBJ2-1, with 9 bases aligning to TRBD1. The CDR3 runs 15 residues. The V segment lost 2 bases and the J segment 10 bases; nucleotides outside the gene matches: 9. Germline CDR1 reads SGHTA; CDR2 reads FQGNSA.

The chain employs TRBV24-1 and TRBJ1-1; TRBD1 might be the D (6 bases). The V end was cut by 5 bases, the J end by 3 bases, with 15 bases between. Germline V gives CDR1 KGHDR, CDR2 SFDVKD. The CDR3 is 15 residues long. The CDR3 coding sequence is TGTGCCACCAGTGGTGTCAGGGGAAGCCACACTGAAGCTTTCTTT. Protein product: CATSGVRGSHTEAFF.

This clone was seen more than once but under ten times. The gene calls are TRBV28 and TRBJ2-7; TRBD2 aligns across 9 bases. Germline lookup yields CDR1 MDHEN and CDR2 SYDVKM. CDR3 size: 14 residues. The CDR3 nucleotides read TGTGCTACTATGGGGCGGGAGGGTAGTTACGAGCAGTACTTC. Translated: CATMGREGSYEQYF. Variable domain in full (rest from reference TRBV28 and TRBJ2-7): DVKVTQSSRYLVKRTGEKVFLECVQDMDHENMFWYRQDPGLGLRLIYFSYDVKMKEKGDIPEGYSVSREKKERFSLILESASTNQTSMYLCATMGREGSYEQYFGPGTRLTVT.

V usage is TRBV30 and J usage is TRBJ1-2; D call uncertain. Germline assignment: CDR1 GTSNPN and CDR2 SVGIG (reference sequence). The CDR3 is made up of 13 amino acids. V was pared by 4 bases and J by 2 bases, with 11 bases between. The CDR3 protein is CAWNIQRNYGYTF. The CDR3 nucleotides read TGTGCCTGGAATATTCAACGGAACTATGGCTACACCTTC.